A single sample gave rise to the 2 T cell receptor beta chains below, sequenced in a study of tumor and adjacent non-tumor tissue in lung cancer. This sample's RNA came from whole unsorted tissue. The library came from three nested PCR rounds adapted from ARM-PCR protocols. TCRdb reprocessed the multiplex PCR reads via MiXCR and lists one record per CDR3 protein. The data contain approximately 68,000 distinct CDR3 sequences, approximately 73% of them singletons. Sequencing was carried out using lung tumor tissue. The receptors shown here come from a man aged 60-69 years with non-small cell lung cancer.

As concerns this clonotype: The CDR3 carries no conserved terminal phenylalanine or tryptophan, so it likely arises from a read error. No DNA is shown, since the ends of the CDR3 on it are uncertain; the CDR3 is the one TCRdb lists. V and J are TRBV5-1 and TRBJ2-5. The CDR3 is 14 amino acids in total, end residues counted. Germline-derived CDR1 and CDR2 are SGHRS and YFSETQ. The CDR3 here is CASSSTAGLEIQYL.

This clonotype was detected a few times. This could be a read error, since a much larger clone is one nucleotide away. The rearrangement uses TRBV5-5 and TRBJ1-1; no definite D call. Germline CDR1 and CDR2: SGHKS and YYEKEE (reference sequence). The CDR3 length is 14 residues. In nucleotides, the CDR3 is TGTGCCAGCAGCTTGATACTGATGAACACTGAAGCTCTCTTT. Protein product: CASSLILMNTEALF.